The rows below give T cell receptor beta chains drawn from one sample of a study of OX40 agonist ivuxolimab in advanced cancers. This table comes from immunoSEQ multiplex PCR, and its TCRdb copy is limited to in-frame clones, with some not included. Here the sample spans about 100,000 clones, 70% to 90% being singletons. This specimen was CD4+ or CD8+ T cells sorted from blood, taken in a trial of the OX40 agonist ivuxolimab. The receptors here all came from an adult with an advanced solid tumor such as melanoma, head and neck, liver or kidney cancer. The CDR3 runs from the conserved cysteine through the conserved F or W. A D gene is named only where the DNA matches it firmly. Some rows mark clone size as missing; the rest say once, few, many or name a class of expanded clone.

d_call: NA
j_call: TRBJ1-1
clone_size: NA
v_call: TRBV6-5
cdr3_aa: CASSYRGPNTEAFF
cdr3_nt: TGTGCCAGCAGTTACAGGGGCCCGAACACTGAAGCTTTCTTT

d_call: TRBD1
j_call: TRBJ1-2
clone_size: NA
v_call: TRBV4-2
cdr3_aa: CASSQGSGQPYGYTF
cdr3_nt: TGTGCCAGCAGCCAAGGATCGGGACAGCCATATGGCTACACCTTC

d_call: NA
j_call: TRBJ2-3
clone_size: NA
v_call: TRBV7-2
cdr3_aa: CASSLGLEMGTQYF
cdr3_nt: TGTGCCAGCAGCTTAGGACTCGAGATGGGTACGCAGTATTTT

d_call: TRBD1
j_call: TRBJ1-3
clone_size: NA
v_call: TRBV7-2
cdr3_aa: CASSLMEGQGNTIYF
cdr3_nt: TGTGCCAGCAGCTTAATGGAGGGACAGGGAAACACCATATATTTT

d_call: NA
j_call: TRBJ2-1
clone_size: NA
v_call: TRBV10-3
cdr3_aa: CAISEISYNEQFF
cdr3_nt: TGTGCCATCAGTGAGATTTCCTACAATGAGCAGTTCTTC

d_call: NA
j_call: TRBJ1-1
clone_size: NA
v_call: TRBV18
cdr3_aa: CASSPGQLNTEAFF
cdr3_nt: TGTGCCAGCTCACCAGGGCAGCTGAACACTGAAGCTTTCTTT

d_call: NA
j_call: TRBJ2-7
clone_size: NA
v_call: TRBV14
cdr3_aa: CARRAGLAYEQYF
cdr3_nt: TGTGCCAGAAGGGCGGGTTTGGCCTACGAGCAGTACTTC

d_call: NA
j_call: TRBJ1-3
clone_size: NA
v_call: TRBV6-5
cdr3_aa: CASSYSGRGTGNTIYF
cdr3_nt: TGTGCCAGCAGTTACTCTGGCAGGGGAACTGGAAACACCATATATTTT

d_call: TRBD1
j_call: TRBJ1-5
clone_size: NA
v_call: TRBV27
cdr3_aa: CASSSHQGEQPQHF
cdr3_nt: TGTGCCAGCAGTTCGCATCAGGGGGAACAGCCCCAGCATTTT

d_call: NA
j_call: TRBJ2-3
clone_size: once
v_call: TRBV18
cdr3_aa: CASDGGLTDTQYF
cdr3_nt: TGTGCCAGCGACGGGGGGCTCACAGATACGCAGTATTTT

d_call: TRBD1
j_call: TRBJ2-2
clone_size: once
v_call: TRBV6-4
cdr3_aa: CASSGQGGTGELFF
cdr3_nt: TGTGCCAGCAGTGGACAGGGGGGAACCGGGGAGCTGTTTTTT

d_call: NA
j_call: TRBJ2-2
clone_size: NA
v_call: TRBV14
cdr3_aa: CASSQGSSLSAGELFF
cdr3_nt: TGTGCCAGCAGCCAAGGCTCTAGCTTGTCGGCCGGGGAGCTGTTTTTT

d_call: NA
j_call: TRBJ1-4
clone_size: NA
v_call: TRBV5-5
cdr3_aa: CASSFRGGEKLFF
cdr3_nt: TGTGCCAGCAGTTTCCGGGGAGGTGAAAAACTGTTTTTT

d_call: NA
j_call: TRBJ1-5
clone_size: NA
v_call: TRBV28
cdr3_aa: CALSPLQVGRPQHF
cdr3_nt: TGTGCCTTAAGCCCCCTGCAAGTTGGACGGCCCCAGCATTTT

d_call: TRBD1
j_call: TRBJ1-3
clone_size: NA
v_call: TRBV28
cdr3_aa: CASSNTGGRSRYF
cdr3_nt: TGTGCCAGCAGTAATACAGGGGGCAGGTCTAGATATTTT

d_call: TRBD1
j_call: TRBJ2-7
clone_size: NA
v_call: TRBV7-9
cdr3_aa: CASSTGLGQGLYEQYF
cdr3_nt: TGTGCCAGCAGCACAGGGTTGGGACAGGGGCTGTACGAGCAGTACTTC

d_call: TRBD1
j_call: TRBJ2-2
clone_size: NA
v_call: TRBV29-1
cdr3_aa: CSVDRGRTGELFF
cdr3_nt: TGCAGCGTGGACAGGGGGCGAACCGGGGAGCTGTTTTTT

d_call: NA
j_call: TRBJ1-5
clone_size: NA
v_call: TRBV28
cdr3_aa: CASSLQTSRGPQHF
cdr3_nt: TGTGCCAGCAGTTTACAGACGTCGCGTGGGCCCCAGCATTTT

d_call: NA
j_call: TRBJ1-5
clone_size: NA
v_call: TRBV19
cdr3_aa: CASTTKGRGHNQPQHF
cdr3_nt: TGTGCCAGTACCACAAAGGGGAGGGGACACAATCAGCCCCAGCATTTT

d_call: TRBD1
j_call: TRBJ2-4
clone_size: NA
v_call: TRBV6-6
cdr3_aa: CASSIGTGGSQYF
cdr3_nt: TGTGCCAGCAGCATCGGGACAGGGGGGTCTCAGTACTTC

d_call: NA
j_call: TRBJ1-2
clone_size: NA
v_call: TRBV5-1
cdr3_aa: CASSPDGANYGYTF
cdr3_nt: TGCGCCAGCAGCCCAGACGGAGCTAACTATGGCTACACCTTC

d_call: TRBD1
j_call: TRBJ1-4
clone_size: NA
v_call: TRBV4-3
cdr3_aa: CASSQGQGAGEKLFF
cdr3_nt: TGCGCCAGCAGCCAAGGACAGGGGGCTGGTGAAAAACTGTTTTTT

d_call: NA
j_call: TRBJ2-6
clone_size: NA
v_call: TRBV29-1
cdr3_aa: CSAGNSGANVLTF
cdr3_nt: TGCAGCGCCGGAAACTCTGGGGCCAACGTCCTGACTTTC

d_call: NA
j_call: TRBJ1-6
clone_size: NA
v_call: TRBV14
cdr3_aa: CASSHPGPNSPLHF
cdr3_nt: TGTGCCAGCAGCCATCCGGGCCCCAATTCACCCCTCCACTTT

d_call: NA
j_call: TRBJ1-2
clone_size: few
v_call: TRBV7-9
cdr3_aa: CASSLTGEYGYTF
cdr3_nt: TGTGCCAGCAGCTTGACAGGAGAGTATGGCTACACCTTC

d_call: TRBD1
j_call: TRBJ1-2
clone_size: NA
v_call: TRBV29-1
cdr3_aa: CSVGYIDRGGRRYTF
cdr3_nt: TGCAGCGTTGGGTATATTGACAGGGGGGGGCGGCGCTACACCTTC

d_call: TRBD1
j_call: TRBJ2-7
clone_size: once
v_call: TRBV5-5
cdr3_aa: CASSHDRETYEQYF
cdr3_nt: TGTGCCAGCAGCCATGACAGGGAGACCTACGAGCAGTACTTC

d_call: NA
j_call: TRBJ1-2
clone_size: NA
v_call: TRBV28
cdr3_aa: CASTGAGKNYGYTF
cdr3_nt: TGTGCCAGCACTGGAGCCGGGAAAAACTATGGCTACACCTTC

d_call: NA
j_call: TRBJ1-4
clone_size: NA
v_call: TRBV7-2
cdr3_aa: CASSLVLREKLFF
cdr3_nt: TGTGCCAGCAGCTTAGTTTTGAGGGAAAAACTGTTTTTT

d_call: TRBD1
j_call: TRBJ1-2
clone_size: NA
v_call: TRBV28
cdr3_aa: CASIIQGADGYTF
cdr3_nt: TGTGCCAGCATCATACAGGGGGCTGATGGCTACACCTTC

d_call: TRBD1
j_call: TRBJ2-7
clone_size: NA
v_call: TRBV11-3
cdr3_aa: CASSLVGTGTYEQYF
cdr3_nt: TGTGCCAGCAGCTTAGTCGGGACAGGAACCTACGAGCAGTACTTC

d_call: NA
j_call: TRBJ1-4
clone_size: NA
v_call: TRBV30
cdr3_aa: CAWGVTGEKLFF
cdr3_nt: TGTGCCTGGGGGGTTACAGGCGAAAAACTGTTTTTT

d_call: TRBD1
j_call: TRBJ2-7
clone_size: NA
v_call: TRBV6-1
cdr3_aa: CASSQTGGAYEQYF
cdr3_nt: TGTGCCAGCAGCCAGACAGGGGGCGCGTACGAGCAGTACTTC

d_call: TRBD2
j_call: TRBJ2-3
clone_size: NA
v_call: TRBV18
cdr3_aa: CASSPDPLGGGATDTQYF
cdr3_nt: TGTGCCAGCTCACCAGATCCTCTGGGCGGGGGGGCGACAGATACGCAGTATTTT

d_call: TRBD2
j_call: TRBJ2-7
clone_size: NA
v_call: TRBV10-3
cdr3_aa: CAISRRSGGVHEQYF
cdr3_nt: TGTGCCATCAGCCGAAGGAGCGGGGGGGTCCACGAGCAGTACTTC